These 9 T cell receptor beta chains share one sample of origin, sequenced in a study of cytomegalovirus exposure and HLA in healthy donors. Profiled with immunoSEQ multiplex PCR; TCRdb holds only in-frame clones, not every one. Of about 140,000 clones listed, approximately 87% are singletons. The sequenced sample was PBMCs. Source of these receptors: a man younger than 30 in good health and CMV-seronegative.

The chain employs TRBV10-3 and TRBJ2-3; 7 nucleotides align to TRBD1. Germline V gives CDR1 ENHRY, CDR2 SYGVKD. The CDR3 spans 14 residues. V shed 5 bases and J 3 bases; nucleotides not matched to a gene: 5. The CDR3 region has the DNA TGTGCCATCAGTACCAGGGGGAGTACAGATACGCAGTATTTT. This encodes CAISTRGSTDTQYF.

J is TRBJ2-7 and V is TRBV27; D may be TRBD1 (6 bases). The CDR3 length is 13 residues. The germline V gene encodes CDR1 MNHEY and CDR2 SMNVEV (reference sequence). V lost 3 bases and J lost 4, with 10 bases in between. The CDR3 DNA reads TGTGCCAGCAGTTTCATACAGGGTTACGAGCAGTACTTC. Translating it yields CASSFIQGYEQYF.

The chain couples TRBV7-9 to TRBJ2-1; 7 positions match TRBD2. Looked up from germline, CDR1 is SEHNR and CDR2 is FQNEAQ (reference sequence). The J segment lost 8 bases and the V segment lost 5 bases, leaving 15 bases of the junction unmatched. The CDR3 runs 16 residues. Here the CDR3 DNA reads TGTGCCAGCAGCGTCTGTTGCGGGAGAAGGTCAGATGAGCAGTTCTTC. As protein: CASSVCCGRRSDEQFF.

The V call is TRBV7-2, the J call TRBJ1-1; D not resolved. The germline gives CDR1 SGHTA, CDR2 FQGNSA. The CDR3 consists of 17 residues. The V gene lost 2 bases and the J gene lost 1 base, with 17 bases spanning the gap. The CDR3 spells CASSLNVGYGANTEAFF. In DNA, the CDR3 is TGTGCCAGCAGCTTAAATGTGGGTTACGGAGCGAACACTGAAGCTTTCTTT.

The rearrangement links TRBV4-1 to TRBJ1-4; D not resolved. The V end lost 10 bases, the J end lost 0 bases, and 12 bases lay between the germline ends. This CDR3 is 14 amino acids long. Germline CDR1 and CDR2: MGHRA and YSYEKL. CDR3 amino acids: CAIGPTATNEKLFF. Written as DNA, the CDR3 is TGCGCCATTGGTCCGACTGCAACTAATGAAAAACTGTTTTTT.

The chain joins TRBV2 to TRBJ1-2; tentatively, D is TRBD1 (6 bases). Trimming took 5 bases from V and 8 from J, leaving 18 bases between them. The CDR3 covers 14 residues. Germline CDR1 is SNHLY and CDR2 is FYNNEI. The CDR3: CASSWDTGNGGYTF. CDR3 DNA sequence: TGTGCCAGCAGTTGGGATACAGGGAATGGAGGCTACACCTTC.

V gene TRBV4-2 combines with J gene TRBJ2-7; 9 nucleotides align to TRBD2. The germline V gene encodes CDR1 LGHNA and CDR2 YNFKEQ. The J segment lost 2 bases and the V segment lost 0 bases, leaving 5 bases of the junction unmatched. The CDR3 length is 16 residues. CDR3: CASSQDWLAGPYEQYF. The CDR3 DNA reads as TGTGCCAGCAGCCAAGATTGGCTAGCGGGACCCTACGAGCAGTACTTC.

CDR3 in amino acids: CASSSSWGLAGFGYEQYF. CDR3 coding DNA: TGTGCCAGCAGCTCCTCCTGGGGACTAGCGGGATTTGGCTACGAGCAGTACTTC. This chain links TRBV7-9 with TRBJ2-7, with 13 nucleotides matching TRBD2. V shed 4 bases and J 3 bases; nucleotides not matched to a gene: 12. Germline CDR1 SEHNR, CDR2 FQNEAQ (reference sequence). The CDR3 consists of 18 residues.

The rearrangement joins TRBV11-2 to TRBJ2-1; 9 bases fit TRBD1. After removal of 5 bases from V and 8 bases from J, the junction contained 10 bases not matched to a gene. The CDR3 is 15 residues long. CDR1 and CDR2 (germline): SGHAT, FQNNGV. The CDR3 loop reads CASSRAGTGSDEQFF. The CDR3 nucleotides read TGTGCCAGCAGCCGCGCCGGGACAGGGTCTGATGAGCAGTTCTTC.